This T cell receptor (beta chain) was found in a study (dated by TCRdb to the mid-2010s). With regard to the full study: The study set out to test whether tumor-infiltrating Tregs in breast cancer get recruited from blood Tregs or are instead converted in situ from other CD4+ T cell subsets.

Results the study describes overall, beyond this receptor: The TCR alpha and beta sequences of tumor-infiltrating Tregs showed the greatest overlap with tumor naive CD4+ T cells, followed by blood naive CD4+ T cells. The larger-cohort validation was restricted to a single TCR beta V-J rearrangement rather than whole repertoires. Tumor memory CD4+ T cell TCR gene usage clustered with blood and lymph node memory CD4+ cells and lymph node naive CD4+ cells.

Full-length TCR variable regions were amplified by 5' RACE PCR with constant-region reverse primers, and semi-nested PCR with Nested Universal Primer A was subsequently performed. The ReliaPrep RNA Cell Miniprep System was used to extract total RNA, which was then reverse transcribed into 5'RACE-ready cDNA with the SMARTer RACE 5'/3' Kit. An Illumina MiSeq was used to sequence the full-length TCR alpha and beta libraries, which had been barcoded with multiplex adaptors. Concerning the study's data processing: For each of nine subset-tissue groups, sequencing data from the five patients were pooled, and the groups were then compared using unsupervised clustering of TCR gene usage. The Morisita-Horn index was used to calculate repertoire similarity, with shared sequences weighted according to their contribution to each repertoire. Using fastp at Q25 and MiXCR, TCRdb reprocessed the public reads and kept productive beta chains. When rows share a CDR3 protein, they turn into one entry using the most common DNA and genes. TCRdb's processing, not the authors' own work, is the source of the V and J calls. Counted in this sample were around 52,000 distinct CDR3 sequences; about 28% of them appeared once. In total, the top ten clones hold 2.5% to 3.5% of the sample.

From a lookup of the germline V gene, CDR1 and CDR2 are SGHRS and YFSETQ. Including cysteine and phenylalanine, the CDR3 has 14 amino acids. Left in the record is the CDR3 DNA by itself, 42 bases read in frame from the first base. Compared with germline, V lacks 4 bases and J lacks 4 bases; bases without a gene match: 3. This clonotype was seen a few times. Its antigen is not yet known. Per-base quality was not reported, and no clone a single base away is much larger than it. Memory CD4+ T cells were isolated as CD4+CD45RO+CD25- cells. Tregs, naive and memory CD4+ T cells from tumor, blood and ipsilateral draining lymph nodes of roughly 5 breast cancer patients underwent full-length TCR alpha and beta sequencing. Tumor tissue and lymph nodes obtained by ipsilateral axillary dissection were perfused with PBS, cut into small pieces and digested using collagenase I and hyaluronidase. Sorted cell populations were confirmed by FACS to exceed 90% purity.

The sample taken for sequencing was tumor-infiltrating memory CD4+ T cells sorted from the breast tumor. The cell subset or site tag for this specimen amounts to: memory CD4+ T cells, CD4+CD45RO+CD25-. The receptor comes from a female donor with breast cancer. The sequence joins TRBV5-1 to TRBJ1-5; TRBD1 fits 9 bases in the junction. The DNA reads as follows: TGCGCCAGCAGCATCGGGACAGGGAATCAGCCCCAGCATTTT. This gives the protein CASSIGTGNQPQHF.